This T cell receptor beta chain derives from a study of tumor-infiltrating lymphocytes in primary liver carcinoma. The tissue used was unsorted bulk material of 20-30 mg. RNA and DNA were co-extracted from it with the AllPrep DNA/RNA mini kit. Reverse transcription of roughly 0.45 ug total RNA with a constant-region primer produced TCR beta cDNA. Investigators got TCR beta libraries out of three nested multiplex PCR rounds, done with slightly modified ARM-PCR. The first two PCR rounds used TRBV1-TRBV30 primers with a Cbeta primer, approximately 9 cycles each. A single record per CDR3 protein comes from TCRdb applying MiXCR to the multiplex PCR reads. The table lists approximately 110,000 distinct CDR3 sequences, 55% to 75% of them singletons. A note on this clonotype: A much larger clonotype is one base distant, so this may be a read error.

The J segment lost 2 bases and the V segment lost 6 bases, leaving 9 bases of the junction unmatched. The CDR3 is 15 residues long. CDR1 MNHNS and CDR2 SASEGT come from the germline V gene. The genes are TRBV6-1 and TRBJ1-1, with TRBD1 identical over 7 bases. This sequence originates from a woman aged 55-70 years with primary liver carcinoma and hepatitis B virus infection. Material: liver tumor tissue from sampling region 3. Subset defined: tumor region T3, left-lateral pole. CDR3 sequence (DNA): TGTGCCAGCAGGGGGACAGAGGCTTATAACACTGAAGCTTTCTTT. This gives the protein CASRGTEAYNTEAFF.